This T cell receptor (beta chain) was documented in a study of molecular identifiers for immune sequencing clone quantification. This clonotype was observed at least ten times. MiXCR, applied by TCRdb to the PCR reads, yields one record per CDR3 protein. The table includes fewer than 350,000 distinct CDR3 sequences, about a fifth detected once. The receptor was derived from a human donor in good health. Some libraries in this study had Jurkat cell RNA spiked in. The sample was naive CD8+ T cells from blood, with Jurkat cell RNA spiked in. Subset indicated: FACS-sorted CD8+CD4-CCR7+CD45RA+ naive T cells.

In DNA, the CDR3 is TGTGCCAGCAGCGTTTCTAGCATCGATGAGCAGTTCTTC. This encodes CASSVSSIDEQFF. V and J are TRBV9 and TRBJ2-1, with a tentative D call TRBD2 (5 bases). Germline assignment: CDR1 SGDLS and CDR2 YYNGEE. This CDR3 is built from 13 residues. V lost 2 bases and J 8 bases, leaving 11 bases between the germline ends.